This entry lists 22 T cell receptor beta chains sequenced from one sample in a study of blood T cell repertoires in COVID-19. The method was immunoSEQ multiplex PCR; TCRdb's version includes in-frame clones alone and lacks a portion of them. The sample yields some 250,000 clones, 70% to 90% seen once. The sample was peripheral blood. The receptor source for this set is a man between 60 and 75 years old with acute or convalescent COVID-19.

This clone was observed a few times. The chain couples TRBV5-6 to TRBJ2-7; TRBD1 agrees at 8 bases. The CDR3 runs to 16 residues. Germline V gene lookup returns CDR1 SGHDT and CDR2 YYEEEE. J lost 2 bases, V lost 4 bases, and 11 bases had no gene match. The DNA of the CDR3 is TGTGCCAGCAGCCCATCTCCCGGGACAGGAGCCTACGAGCAGTACTTC. This translates into CASSPSPGTGAYEQYF.

The chain is built from TRBV3-1 (or the pseudogene TRBV3-2) and TRBJ1-5, with TRBD1 as a possible D gene (6 bases). CDR1 is LGHDT and CDR2 is YNNKEL in the germline V gene (reference sequence). This CDR3 region has 17 residues. V lost 0 bases and J lost 2, with 14 bases in between. The CDR3 DNA reads as TGTGCCAGCAGCCAAGAAGGGACACTCACAGGCAATCAGCCCCAGCATTTT. This translates into CASSQEGTLTGNQPQHF.

The rearrangement uses TRBV11-3 and TRBJ2-5, with 16 bases that match TRBD2. The length of the CDR3 is 16 residues. Germline values: CDR1 SGHNT, CDR2 YENEEA. V trimming: 5 bases; J trimming: 4 bases; junction bases outside the gene matches: 4. CDR3: CASSLGTSGRGETQYF. The CDR3 bases are TGTGCCAGCAGCCTAGGGACTAGCGGGAGGGGAGAGACCCAGTACTTC. The full variable domain, completed using reference TRBV11-3 and TRBJ2-5, is EAGVVQSPRYKIIEKKQPVAFWCNPISGHNTLYWYLQNLGQGPELLIRYENEEAVDDSQLPKDRFSAERLKGVDSTLKIQPAELGDSAVYLCASSLGTSGRGETQYFGPGTRLLVL.

The rearrangement links TRBV28 to TRBJ2-2; TRBD1 matches 10 bases. After removal of 9 bases from V and 6 bases from J, the junction contained 4 bases not matched to a gene. The germline V gene encodes CDR1 MDHEN and CDR2 SYDVKM. The CDR3 has 13 residues. The CDR3 sequence: CASSGQGAGELFF. In DNA, the CDR3 is TGTGCCAGTTCCGGACAGGGGGCCGGGGAGCTGTTTTTT. The complete variable domain, with remaining parts taken from reference TRBV28 and TRBJ2-2, reads DVKVTQSSRYLVKRTGEKVFLECVQDMDHENMFWYRQDPGLGLRLIYFSYDVKMKEKGDIPEGYSVSREKKERFSLILESASTNQTSMYLCASSGQGAGELFFGEGSRLTVL.

The chain carries TRBV28 and TRBJ1-5; TRBD1 matches 11 bases. The J segment lost 7 bases and the V segment lost 4 bases, leaving 6 bases of the junction unmatched. Germline V gene sequence: CDR1 MDHEN, CDR2 SYDVKM. The CDR3 is made up of 15 amino acids. The CDR3 DNA sequence: TGTGCCAGCAGTTCTGGACAGGGGGCGTACCAGCCCCAGCATTTT. Translated, it gives CASSSGQGAYQPQHF. Full variable domain (rest looked up from reference TRBV28 and TRBJ1-5): DVKVTQSSRYLVKRTGEKVFLECVQDMDHENMFWYRQDPGLGLRLIYFSYDVKMKEKGDIPEGYSVSREKKERFSLILESASTNQTSMYLCASSSGQGAYQPQHFGDGTRLSIL.

V and J are TRBV28 and TRBJ1-4; maybe TRBD1 (5 bases). The CDR3 has 14 amino acids. CDR1 is MDHEN, CDR2 SYDVKM, per germline. V was trimmed by 7 bases and J by 3 bases, leaving 12 bases between them. The CDR3 sequence is CASTLRGPNEKLFF. The CDR3 DNA is TGTGCCAGCACTCTAAGGGGTCCTAATGAAAAACTGTTTTTT.

The J gene is TRBJ1-1, the V gene TRBV9; D is uncertain. The CDR3 has 14 residues. The germline V gene encodes CDR1 SGDLS and CDR2 YYNGEE. Trimming removed 0 bases at V and 4 bases at J, with 10 bases between. The CDR3 sequence: CASSVGFEGTEAFF. CDR3 coding DNA: TGTGCCAGCAGCGTAGGTTTCGAGGGCACTGAAGCTTTCTTT.

V usage is TRBV6-5 and J usage is TRBJ2-5, with 7 bases that match TRBD1. Germline V gene data show CDR1 as MNHEY and CDR2 as SVGAGI. The ends lost 2 bases at V and 5 bases at J; junction bases unmatched: 8. The length of the CDR3 is 15 residues. The CDR3: CASSYPTGDGETQYF. CDR3 sequence (DNA): TGTGCCAGCAGTTACCCAACAGGGGATGGGGAGACCCAGTACTTC.

The chain recombines TRBV4-3 with TRBJ1-3; D perhaps matches TRBD1 (5 bases). With 1 base removed from V and 5 bases from J, the gap between germline ends came to 9 bases. CDR1 LGHNA and CDR2 YSLEER come from the germline V gene. This CDR3 spans 14 amino acids. The CDR3 reads CASSQVQGRNTIYF. DNA for the CDR3: TGCGCCAGCAGCCAAGTCCAGGGCCGAAACACCATATATTTT.

The genes are TRBV19 and TRBJ1-4; TRBD1 matches 9 bases. Trimming at V came to 5 bases and at J to 8 bases, leaving 9 bases not matched to a gene. The germline CDR1 and CDR2 sequences are LNHDA and SQIVND (reference sequence). The CDR3 extends over 15 amino acids. The CDR3 DNA reads TGTGCCAGTAGTCTATGGACAGGGGAAGGAGAAAAACTGTTTTTT. It translates to CASSLWTGEGEKLFF.

The J gene is TRBJ2-1, the V gene TRBV30; 11 bases line up with TRBD2. The CDR3 extends over 14 amino acids. In germline, CDR1 is GTSNPN, CDR2 SVGIG (reference sequence). The V segment lost 0 bases and the J segment 9 bases; nucleotides outside the gene matches: 4. In nucleotides, the CDR3 is TGTGCCTGGAGTGTACTAGCGGGAGTTATTGAGCAGTTCTTC. It specifies CAWSVLAGVIEQFF.

CDR3 bases: TGTGCCAGCAGCAGACTCCCGGGACTAGCGGACACCGGGGAGCTGTTTTTT. Its protein is CASSRLPGLADTGELFF. This chain uses TRBV7-3 with TRBJ2-2; 11 bases map to TRBD2. In germline, CDR1 is SGHTA, CDR2 FQGTGA. The CDR3 covers 17 residues. The V and J ends lost 5 bases and 3 bases, in that order; junction bases with no gene match: 8.

The chain employs TRBV30 and TRBJ1-1, with D perhaps TRBD1 (6 bases). Germline V CDR1 and CDR2: GTSNPN, SVGIG (reference sequence). Between the trimmed V and J ends, which lost 1 base and 6 bases, there was a span of 12 bases. The CDR3 totals 13 residues. Written as DNA, the CDR3 is TGTGCCTGGAGTGCGCAGGGGAAAGCTGAAGCTTTCTTT. The encoded protein is CAWSAQGKAEAFF.

This chain connects TRBV11-1 to TRBJ2-1; D gene ambiguous. CDR1 and CDR2 (germline): SGHAT, FQDESV (reference sequence). The CDR3 contains 13 residues. Trimming cost V 6 bases and J 4 bases, with 10 bases left between them. Written as DNA, the CDR3 is TGTGCCAGCAGTAAAGACTCGTACAATGAGCAGTTCTTC. Translated: CASSKDSYNEQFF. Full variable domain (remainder filled in from reference TRBV11-1 and TRBJ2-1): EAEVAQSPRYKITEKSQAVAFWCDPISGHATLYWYRQILGQGPELLVQFQDESVVDDSQLPKDRFSAERLKGVDSTLKIQPAELGDSAMYLCASSKDSYNEQFFGPGTRLTVL.

The genes are TRBV7-9 and TRBJ2-3; D might be TRBD1 (5 bases). CDR3 length equals 16 residues. Germline lookup yields CDR1 SEHNR and CDR2 FQNEAQ (reference sequence). V was cut by 5 bases and J by 2 bases, with 17 bases left in between. Here the CDR3 reads CASSPRSFRDTDTQYF. CDR3 sequence (DNA): TGTGCCAGCAGCCCGCGGTCGTTCAGGGACACAGATACGCAGTATTTT. Full variable domain (rest looked up from reference TRBV7-9 and TRBJ2-3): DTGVSQNPRHKITKRGQNVTFRCDPISEHNRLYWYRQTLGQGPEFLTYFQNEAQLEKSRLLSDRFSAERPKGSFSTLEIQRTEQGDSAMYLCASSPRSFRDTDTQYFGPGTRLTVL.

The chain links TRBV7-2 to TRBJ2-2, with 10 nucleotides matching TRBD1. Germline V gives CDR1 SGHTA, CDR2 FQGNSA. The CDR3 has 17 amino acids. Trimming removed 5 bases from V and 5 bases from J; junction bases left unmatched: 11. The CDR3 sequence: CASSTSPTGGATGELFF. Here the CDR3 DNA reads TGTGCCAGCAGCACTTCCCCGACAGGGGGCGCAACCGGGGAGCTGTTTTTT.

This chain uses TRBV11-3 with TRBJ1-2, with 8 bases aligning to TRBD1. Germline CDR1 is SGHNT and CDR2 is YENEEA. The CDR3 runs 15 residues. V was clipped by 3 bases and J by 4 bases; unmatched bases: 7. DNA of the CDR3: TGTGCCAGCAGCTTGGGCAGGGGGCAACCCTATGGCTACACCTTC. Amino acids: CASSLGRGQPYGYTF.

The chain carries TRBV28 and TRBJ2-1; 12 bases fit TRBD2. The CDR3 spans 12 residues. Germline-derived CDR1 and CDR2 are MDHEN and SYDVKM. Germline trimming cut 6 bases from V and 15 bases from J; bases unmatched to any gene: 6. Here the CDR3 DNA reads TGTGCCAGCAGCCCGACTAGCGGGAGTTGGTTCTTC. Amino acid sequence: CASSPTSGSWFF.

This clone was picked up one time. CDR3 region: CATSASRDRGFEQYF. Written as DNA, the CDR3 is TGTGCCACCAGCGCCTCCCGGGACAGGGGCTTCGAGCAGTACTTC. The chain combines TRBV15 with TRBJ2-7; 10 bases are shared with TRBD1. Per the germline V gene, CDR1 is LNHNV and CDR2 is YYDKDF (reference sequence). This CDR3 region has 15 residues. V shed 5 bases, J shed 6 bases, and the junction held 10 bases outside the gene matches.

The DNA for the CDR3 is TGTGCCAGCAGTACCGGGACAGGGAACACCGGGGAGCTGTTTTTT. Its protein product is CASSTGTGNTGELFF. This chain joins TRBV6-5 and TRBJ2-2, with TRBD1 identical over 8 bases. J gave up 1 base and V 5 bases, and 3 bases lay outside the gene matches. The CDR3 runs 15 residues. Germline values: CDR1 MNHEY, CDR2 SVGAGI.

This clone was seen more than once but under ten times. This chain connects TRBV28 to TRBJ1-5; D is possibly TRBD1 (5 bases). V was trimmed by 1 base and J by 3 bases, leaving 19 bases between them. Germline values: CDR1 MDHEN, CDR2 SYDVKM. The CDR3 covers 18 residues. CDR3 sequence: CASSLYRRLGADNQPQHF. The CDR3 nucleotides are TGTGCCAGCAGTTTATACCGCCGTTTAGGGGCGGACAATCAGCCCCAGCATTTT.

A few counts support this clone. V usage is TRBV7-8 and J usage is TRBJ2-1; TRBD2 matches 11 bases. The CDR3 contains 22 residues. The trim removed 4 bases at V and 0 bases at J, leaving 20 bases unmatched. Per germline, CDR1 SGHVS and CDR2 FQNEAQ. CDR3: CASSSFISGTSGKGGSYNEQFF. In nucleotides, the CDR3 is TGTGCCAGCAGCTCGTTTATATCCGGGACTAGCGGAAAAGGGGGCTCCTACAATGAGCAGTTCTTC.